This TCR beta chain was retrieved from a study of cytomegalovirus exposure and HLA in healthy donors. Study-wide background: The same platform used for the approximately 700 first-cohort repertoires was also used for the roughly 120 validation repertoires, as a later analysis reported. General study findings and limits: Among TCR beta chains, those listed as cytomegalovirus-associated numbered roughly 150.

TCRdb keeps only in-frame clones here, not all; method: immunoSEQ multiplex PCR. The repertoire includes fewer than 200,000 clones, about 90% of them detected once, and 4% to 4.5% sits in the top ten. The V segment lost 0 bases and the J segment 1 base; nucleotides outside the gene matches: 4. CDR1 GTSNPN and CDR2 SVGIG come from the germline V gene (reference sequence). The CDR3 has 15 residues. Comments on this clone: Its antigen is unidentified.

The receptor's source is a man younger than 30 in good health and CMV-seropositive. The chain is built from TRBV30 and TRBJ2-5; the match to TRBD1 covers 8 bases. Specimen: PBMCs. CDR3 sequence reads: CAWSVYRGIQETQYF. CDR3 coding DNA: TGTGCCTGGAGTGTGTACAGGGGGATCCAAGAGACCCAGTACTTC. Supplemented by reference TRBV30 and TRBJ2-5, the full variable domain reads SQTIHQWPATLVQPVGSPLSLECTVEGTSNPNLYWYRQAAGRGLQLLFYSVGIGQISSEVPQNLSASRPQDRQFILSSKKLLLSDSGFYLCAWSVYRGIQETQYFGPGTRLLVL.